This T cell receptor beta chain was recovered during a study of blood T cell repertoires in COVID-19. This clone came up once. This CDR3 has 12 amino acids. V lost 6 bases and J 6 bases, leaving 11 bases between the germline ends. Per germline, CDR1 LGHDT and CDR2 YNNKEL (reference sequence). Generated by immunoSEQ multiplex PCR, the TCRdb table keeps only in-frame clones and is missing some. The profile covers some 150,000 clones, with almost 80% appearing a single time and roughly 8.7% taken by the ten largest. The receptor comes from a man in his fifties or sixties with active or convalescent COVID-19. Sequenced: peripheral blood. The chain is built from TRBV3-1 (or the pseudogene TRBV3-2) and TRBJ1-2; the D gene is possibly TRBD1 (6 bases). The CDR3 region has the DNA TGTGCCAGCAGAGACAGGTCCCATGGCTACACCTTC. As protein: CASRDRSHGYTF.